The TCR beta chain described here comes from a study of blood T cell repertoires in COVID-19. Study overall: Collection of acute and convalescent COVID-19 samples took place in the United States, Italy and Spain. Sample material is recorded as cDNA or gDNA derived from T cells, B-cell-depleted T cells, or PBMCs.

Per germline, CDR1 MNHEY and CDR2 SMNVEV (reference sequence). There are 11 residues in the CDR3. V was cut by 8 bases and J by 7 bases, with 9 bases left in between. Authors' processing steps: Reference gene primer amplification gave nucleated cell count estimates. Repertoires were generated with immunoSEQ multiplex PCR, while TCRdb's copy carries only in-frame clones and drops some. V, J and clone size are taken as reported in that table, and D and trimming were inferred from the DNA itself. The sample comprises about 60,000 clones, about four fifths of which are singletons, and about 25% rests with the top ten.

This receptor was taken from a human donor in a cohort sampled during active COVID-19. The chain combines TRBV27 with TRBJ2-1; D is possibly TRBD1 (6 bases). The sample comprised peripheral blood. Here the CDR3 reads CASYTGNEQFF. CDR3 sequence (DNA): TGTGCCAGCTATACAGGGAATGAGCAGTTCTTC.